These 24 T cell receptor beta chains originate from one sample sequenced in a study of T cell clones after liver transplantation. Using immunoSEQ multiplex PCR, the repertoire was profiled, and TCRdb retains in-frame clones only, with some absent. Of 55,000 to 75,000 clones listed, about 73% are singletons. Sample: CD4+ T cells from blood, taken at the approximately 16-month timepoint. Receptor source: a human patient who received a liver transplant. Some T cells may have come from the graft donor.

This clone appeared once. The genes are TRBV6-1 and TRBJ2-1; no definite D call. Trimming took off 5 bases at V and 0 bases at J, with 14 bases between the two ends. The germline V gene has CDR1 MNHNS and CDR2 SASEGT. The CDR3 consists of 16 residues. CDR3 in DNA: TGTGCCAGCAGTCAAGGGTCCCCAAGCTCCTACAATGAGCAGTTCTTC. This gives the protein CASSQGSPSSYNEQFF.

The rearrangement joins TRBV2 to TRBJ2-3; D perhaps matches TRBD1 (5 bases). This CDR3 region has 12 residues. V lost 6 bases and J lost 6, with 10 bases in between. Germline lookup yields CDR1 SNHLY and CDR2 FYNNEI. The CDR3 DNA is TGTGCCAGCAGAAAACAGGAGGATACGCAGTATTTT. Its protein product is CASRKQEDTQYF.

In this sample, this clone turned up a few times. V gene TRBV7-8 combines with J gene TRBJ1-5, with 9 positions matching TRBD1. The junction had 6 bases not matched to a gene; V was cut back by 5 bases and J by 4 bases. CDR1 is SGHVS, CDR2 FQNEAQ, per germline. CDR3 size: 15 residues. The CDR3 bases are TGTGCCAGCAGCCCCGTGGGACAGGGTAATCAGCCCCAGCATTTT. Amino acids: CASSPVGQGNQPQHF.

The genes are TRBV19 and TRBJ1-5; TRBD1 aligns across 7 bases. The CDR3 extends over 14 amino acids. Germline values: CDR1 LNHDA, CDR2 SQIVND (reference sequence). V lost 5 bases and J lost 4; bases outside the gene matches: 5. As DNA, the CDR3 is TGTGCCAGTAGTCCAGGGACAGAGAATCAGCCCCAGCATTTT. It translates to CASSPGTENQPQHF.

The CDR3 bases are TGTGCCAGCAGTACCCGGGACAAGGGCGCCGGCTACACCTTC. Residues: CASSTRDKGAGYTF. The rearrangement joins TRBV6-1 to TRBJ1-2; maybe TRBD1 (6 bases). V was trimmed by 5 bases and J by 8 bases, leaving 18 bases between them. This CDR3 spans 14 amino acids. The germline V gene has CDR1 MNHNS and CDR2 SASEGT.

The chain combines TRBV29-1 with TRBJ1-1; no definite D call. V lost 7 bases, J lost 4 bases, and 13 bases lay in between. CDR1 and CDR2 from the germline V gene are SQVTM and ANQGSEA. The CDR3 runs 12 residues. CDR3 in amino acids: CSAGGGSTEAFF. The CDR3 nucleotides read TGCAGCGCTGGTGGAGGGAGCACTGAAGCTTTCTTT.

This clone was recorded a few times. The rearrangement uses TRBV6-1 and TRBJ1-5; TRBD1 matches 7 bases. CDR3 size: 13 residues. The germline V gene encodes CDR1 MNHNS and CDR2 SASEGT. V gave up 4 bases and J gave up 5 bases; unmatched junction bases: 2. CDR3 in amino acids: CASSVQGDQPQHF. The CDR3 DNA is TGTGCCAGCAGTGTCCAGGGGGATCAGCCCCAGCATTTT.

The V gene is TRBV4-3, the J gene TRBJ1-1; D is uncertain. Germline-derived CDR1 and CDR2 are LGHNA and YSLEER. V was pared by 0 bases and J by 5 bases, with 13 bases between. The CDR3 is 15 amino acids. The CDR3 DNA sequence: TGCGCCAGCAGCCAAGATCGGTACGCTCGGACTGAAGCTTTCTTT. Amino acid sequence: CASSQDRYARTEAFF.

A few counts support this clone. The gene calls are TRBV6-5 and TRBJ1-2, with a possible D match to TRBD1 (5 bases). The ends were cut back, 6 bases at V and 3 bases at J, with 8 bases in the middle. Looked up from germline, CDR1 is MNHEY and CDR2 is SVGAGI. The CDR3 has 12 amino acids. CDR3 DNA: TGTGCCAGCAGGGGGCTCGACTATGGCTACACCTTC. Residues: CASRGLDYGYTF.

This clone was observed many times. This chain uses TRBV6-5 with TRBJ2-7, with D uncertain. V was pared by 10 bases and J by 7 bases, with 23 bases between. This CDR3 has 14 amino acids. CDR1 is MNHEY, CDR2 SVGAGI, per germline. CDR3 in amino acids: CATQRNPYTSEQYV. The DNA of the CDR3 is TGTGCCACCCAGCGTAATCCCTATACTTCGGAGCAGTACGTC.

This clone was seen only a few times. This chain joins TRBV6-1 and TRBJ2-7; 11 bases match TRBD1. CDR1 is MNHNS, CDR2 SASEGT, per germline. The CDR3 is 13 residues long. J gave up 2 bases and V 6 bases, and 0 bases lay outside the gene matches. CDR3 sequence: CASRGQGAYEQYV. DNA of the CDR3: TGTGCCAGCAGGGGACAGGGGGCCTACGAGCAGTACGTC.

The V call is TRBV7-8, the J call TRBJ1-5; possibly TRBD1 for D (5 bases). Germline CDR1 and CDR2: SGHVS and FQNEAQ. There are 18 residues in the CDR3. V dropped 5 bases and J dropped 0 bases, with 20 bases sitting between them. The CDR3 region is CASSTNRDGIYSNQPQHF. CDR3 coding DNA: TGTGCCAGCAGCACGAACCGGGACGGCATCTATAGCAATCAGCCCCAGCATTTT.

This sequence joins TRBV6-5 and TRBJ1-5; D is possibly TRBD1 (6 bases). The CDR3 has 14 residues. Per germline, CDR1 MNHEY and CDR2 SVGAGI. V gave up 6 bases and J gave up 4 bases, with 13 bases separating them. CDR3 in amino acids: CASSPAQGNQPQHF. CDR3 sequence (DNA): TGTGCCAGCAGCCCCGCCCAGGGGAATCAGCCCCAGCATTTT.

The rearrangement links TRBV7-6 to TRBJ1-5; perhaps TRBD1 as D (5 bases). The CDR3 extends over 15 amino acids. Germline V gene data show CDR1 as SGHVS and CDR2 as FNYEAQ. V was shortened by 5 bases and J by 4 bases, with 15 bases between the two germline ends. The CDR3 is CASSGIQGPNQPQHF. CDR3 bases: TGTGCCAGCAGCGGGATTCAGGGCCCAAATCAGCCCCAGCATTTT.

This clone has just a few counts. This chain joins TRBV28 and TRBJ1-1; 11 nucleotides align to TRBD1. Looked up from germline, CDR1 is MDHEN and CDR2 is SYDVKM. The CDR3 length is 18 residues. Trimming at V came to 4 bases and at J to 1 base, leaving 11 bases not matched to a gene. As DNA, the CDR3 is TGTGCCAGCAGTTCGGGACAGGGGGGAAGGATCTCGAACACTGAAGCTTTCTTT. Amino acid sequence: CASSSGQGGRISNTEAFF.

The count of this clone is one. This rearrangement joins TRBV30 to TRBJ2-1, with a possible D match to TRBD1 (6 bases). The germline V gene has CDR1 GTSNPN and CDR2 SVGIG (reference sequence). Trimming took off 2 bases at V and 10 bases at J, with 15 bases between the two ends. The CDR3 runs 13 residues. As DNA, the CDR3 is TGTGCCTGGAGTTTAGGCGACGGGACAGAGCAGTTCTTC. Translated: CAWSLGDGTEQFF.

This chain links TRBV9 with TRBJ2-3; D ambiguous. From germline, CDR1 is SGDLS and CDR2 YYNGEE. The V gene lost 4 bases and the J gene lost 3 bases, with 18 bases spanning the gap. The CDR3 covers 16 residues. The CDR3 sequence: CASSTRTERWTDTQYF. The CDR3 DNA reads TGTGCCAGCAGCACGCGAACCGAGAGATGGACAGATACGCAGTATTTT.

The chain joins TRBV11-3 to TRBJ1-5; the D gene is possibly TRBD1 (6 bases). The CDR3 loop spans 14 amino acids. The germline CDR1 and CDR2 sequences are SGHNT and YENEEA. V was cut by 4 bases and J by 7 bases, with 14 bases left in between. The CDR3 region is CASSSQGGGQPQHF. As DNA, the CDR3 is TGTGCCAGCAGCTCACAGGGAGGGGGGCAGCCCCAGCATTTT. The complete variable domain, with remaining parts taken from reference TRBV11-3 and TRBJ1-5, reads EAGVVQSPRYKIIEKKQPVAFWCNPISGHNTLYWYLQNLGQGPELLIRYENEEAVDDSQLPKDRFSAERLKGVDSTLKIQPAELGDSAVYLCASSSQGGGQPQHFGDGTRLSIL.

Only a few counts were recorded for this clone. J is TRBJ2-2 and V is TRBV7-9; 12 nucleotides agree with TRBD1. V was clipped by 7 bases and J by 3 bases; unmatched bases: 9. The CDR3 is 17 residues long. The germline gives CDR1 SEHNR, CDR2 FQNEAQ (reference sequence). In DNA form, the CDR3 reads TGTGCCAGCACGGGACAGGGGGCGAGTAGTTACACCGGGGAGCTGTTTTTT. This gives the protein CASTGQGASSYTGELFF.

In its sample, this clone was seen once. The V call is TRBV5-4, the J call TRBJ1-6, with D unclear. Germline loops: CDR1 SGHNT, CDR2 YYREEE (reference sequence). The CDR3 loop spans 16 amino acids. The V gene lost 1 base and the J gene lost 5 bases, with 13 bases spanning the gap. The CDR3 sequence is CASSLKGFGDNSPLHF. CDR3 nucleotides: TGTGCCAGCAGCTTGAAAGGGTTTGGGGATAATTCACCCCTCCACTTT.

The rearrangement uses TRBV28 and TRBJ1-5; D call uncertain. CDR3 length: 15 amino acids. Germline values: CDR1 MDHEN, CDR2 SYDVKM. Trimming stripped 1 base from V and 0 bases from J, with 7 bases between. The CDR3 sequence is CASSLSGNSNQPQHF. DNA for the CDR3: TGTGCCAGCAGTTTATCCGGGAATAGCAATCAGCCCCAGCATTTT.

The genes are TRBV2 and TRBJ1-1, with D perhaps TRBD1 (6 bases). The CDR3 consists of 15 residues. V lost 4 bases and J lost 5, with 17 bases in between. Germline V gives CDR1 SNHLY, CDR2 FYNNEI. CDR3 bases: TGTGCCAGCAGTGCAGGGGAATGGAGGGTTACTGAAGCTTTCTTT. The encoded protein is CASSAGEWRVTEAFF.

J is TRBJ2-1 and V is TRBV11-3; the match to TRBD2 covers 7 bases. The CDR3 sequence is 15 residues long. J gave up 0 bases and V 5 bases, and 4 bases lay outside the gene matches. Germline V lookup: CDR1 SGHNT, CDR2 YENEEA. This chain's CDR3 is CASSPRTSSYNEQFF. In nucleotides, the CDR3 is TGTGCCAGCAGCCCTCGGACTAGCTCCTACAATGAGCAGTTCTTC.

This sequence joins TRBV7-9 and TRBJ1-4; TRBD1 agrees at 12 bases. Trimming cost V 5 bases and J 10 bases; bases outside gene matches: 11. CDR3 length equals 16 residues. Germline assignment: CDR1 SEHNR and CDR2 FQNEAQ (reference sequence). The CDR3 DNA is TGTGCCAGCAGCCCGGGACAGGGGGCCTTGGAGGGAAAACTGTTTTTT. Residues: CASSPGQGALEGKLFF.